The clone carrying this TCR beta chain was observed a few times. The target antigen is unknown. Using unique molecular identifiers, the investigators prepared the TCRbeta library. TCRdb analysed the PCR reads with MiXCR anew, one entry per CDR3 protein. This table holds about 440,000 distinct CDR3 sequences, around two fifths found once. The trim removed 3 bases at V and 4 bases at J, leaving 2 bases unmatched. The CDR3 totals 14 residues. Germline-derived CDR1 and CDR2 are SGDLS and YYNGEE. The data are from a study of T-cell reconstitution after alpha-beta-depleted transplantation in children. Overall study findings and caveats: By one year post-transplant, T-cell counts and diversity largely arose from T cells that were newly produced.

The source material was PBMCs, sampled before TCRalphabeta/CD19-depleted stem cell transplant. The J gene is TRBJ1-3, the V gene TRBV9; 9 bases fit TRBD1. The source of this sequence is a girl aged 2 to 9 with aplastic anemia, due to receive a stem cell transplant. CDR3 sequence reads: CASSATGGGNTIYF. The CDR3 DNA sequence: TGTGCCAGCAGCGCGACAGGGGGAGGAAACACCATATATTTT.